This is a list of T cell receptor beta chains from one sample in a study of T-cell memory formation after mild COVID-19. In TCRdb, the 5' RACE reads were re-called with MiXCR into one record per CDR3 protein. The profile shows 300,000 to 400,000 distinct CDR3 sequences, over 10% of them singletons. Sequenced: PBMCs or a T cell subset sorted from them (not recorded which). All receptors derive from a young man who had mild COVID-19 (a few samples of this study predate the infection). Cell type and time point are not known. The CDR3 runs from the conserved cysteine through the conserved F or W. D genes are given only for firm matches. Size values are once, few and many counts, or a class for expanded clones, and some rows have none.

D: -; size: few; J: TRBJ1-1; V: TRBV5-1; CDR3: CASSSWLGGETEAFF; DNA: TGCGCCAGCAGCTCTTGGTTGGGGGGTGAAACTGAAGCTTTCTTT
D: TRBD2; size: -; J: TRBJ2-5; V: TRBV6-2/TRBV6-3; CDR3: CASRTGGSQETQYF; DNA: TGTGCCAGCAGAACGGGGGGGAGTCAAGAGACCCAGTACTTC
D: -; size: -; J: TRBJ2-1; V: TRBV4-1; CDR3: CASSQDWGREQFF; DNA: TGCGCCAGCAGCCAAGATTGGGGCAGGGAGCAGTTCTTC
D: -; size: -; J: TRBJ1-6; V: TRBV5-1; CDR3: CASSLAAGANNSPLHF; DNA: TGCGCCAGCAGCTTGGCGGCAGGGGCAAATAATTCACCCCTCCACTTT
D: -; size: -; J: TRBJ1-1; V: TRBV29-1; CDR3: CSVVPQMNTEAFF; DNA: TGCAGCGTGGTCCCGCAGATGAACACTGAAGCTTTCTTT
D: TRBD1; size: few; J: TRBJ1-1; V: TRBV7-9; CDR3: CASSPRDREEAFF; DNA: TGTGCCAGCAGCCCGAGGGACAGGGAAGAAGCTTTCTTT
D: -; size: -; J: TRBJ2-7; V: TRBV7-8; CDR3: CASTTDSSYEQYF; DNA: TGTGCCAGCACCACCGACAGCTCCTACGAGCAGTACTTC
D: -; size: few; J: TRBJ2-1; V: TRBV3-1; CDR3: CASSQDPRHNEQFF; DNA: TGTGCCAGCAGCCAAGATCCTAGACATAATGAGCAGTTCTTC
D: -; size: -; J: TRBJ2-1; V: TRBV6-5; CDR3: CASSYSRLLNEQFF; DNA: TGTGCCAGCAGTTACTCGCGGTTATTAAATGAGCAGTTCTTC
D: -; size: once; J: TRBJ1-1; V: TRBV5-1; CDR3: CASSLVPDSGGEAFF; DNA: TGCGCCAGCAGCTTGGTCCCGGACAGCGGGGGTGAAGCTTTCTTT
D: -; size: -; J: TRBJ1-2; V: TRBV29-1; CDR3: CSVELGRANYGYTF; DNA: TGCAGCGTTGAATTGGGACGGGCTAACTATGGCTACACCTTC
D: -; size: -; J: TRBJ2-6; V: TRBV20-1; CDR3: CSAPNRAGANVLTF; DNA: TGCAGTGCTCCGAACAGGGCTGGGGCCAACGTCCTGACTTTC
D: -; size: -; J: TRBJ2-6; V: TRBV30; CDR3: CAWSSTRRLANVLTF; DNA: TGTGCCTGGAGTTCGACAAGGAGGCTGGCCAACGTCCTGACTTTC
D: -; size: few; J: TRBJ2-4; V: TRBV29-1; CDR3: CSVEGGAKNIQYF; DNA: TGCAGCGTTGAAGGGGGAGCCAAAAACATTCAGTACTTC
D: TRBD2; size: -; J: TRBJ2-1; V: TRBV27; CDR3: CASSKPGTRKIYEQFF; DNA: TGTGCCAGCAGTAAACCCGGGACTAGAAAGATTTATGAGCAGTTCTTC
D: -; size: -; J: TRBJ1-2; V: TRBV5-6; CDR3: CASSLSPRGNYGYTF; DNA: TGTGCCAGCAGCTTGAGTCCCAGGGGAAACTATGGCTACACCTTC
D: TRBD2; size: many; J: TRBJ2-1; V: TRBV6-2/TRBV6-3; CDR3: CASSSRLAGAYNEQFF; DNA: TGTGCCAGCAGTTCTAGACTAGCGGGGGCCTACAATGAGCAGTTCTTC
D: TRBD1; size: few; J: TRBJ2-3; V: TRBV7-9; CDR3: CASSGSAGQGGKQYF; DNA: TGTGCCAGCAGCGGGAGTGCTGGACAGGGGGGAAAGCAGTATTTT
D: -; size: few; J: TRBJ2-2; V: TRBV4-3; CDR3: CASSQDTGNVRTGELFF; DNA: TGCGCCAGCAGCCAAGACACAGGGAATGTAAGAACCGGGGAGCTGTTTTTT
D: -; size: few; J: TRBJ2-4; V: TRBV7-3; CDR3: CASSPTGSLNIQYF; DNA: TGTGCCAGCAGCCCCACCGGCAGCCTAAACATTCAGTACTTC
D: -; size: few; J: TRBJ2-2; V: TRBV20-1; CDR3: CSARAQGIGAGELFF; DNA: TGCAGTGCTAGAGCGCAGGGGATCGGGGCCGGGGAGCTGTTTTTT
D: TRBD1; size: -; J: TRBJ1-3; V: TRBV29-1; CDR3: CSVSRAGDRGLNTIYF; DNA: TGCAGCGTCTCCCGGGCTGGCGACAGGGGATTAAACACCATATATTTT
D: TRBD1; size: many; J: TRBJ1-5; V: TRBV28; CDR3: CASKESRGLVQPQHF; DNA: TGTGCCAGCAAAGAGTCCAGGGGGTTGGTTCAGCCCCAGCATTTT
D: -; size: many; J: TRBJ1-4; V: TRBV15; CDR3: CATSPRTGEKLFF; DNA: TGTGCCACCAGTCCGAGGACGGGAGAAAAACTGTTTTTT
D: -; size: -; J: TRBJ2-1; V: TRBV6-1; CDR3: CASSEIVEGGNEQFF; DNA: TGTGCCAGCAGTGAAATCGTAGAAGGCGGGAATGAGCAGTTCTTC
D: TRBD1; size: -; J: TRBJ2-5; V: TRBV25-1; CDR3: CASSRRQGSETQYF; DNA: TGTGCCAGCAGTCGTAGACAGGGGTCAGAGACCCAGTACTTC
D: TRBD1; size: many; J: TRBJ2-1; V: TRBV7-6; CDR3: CASSLGQGAHNEQFF; DNA: TGTGCCAGCAGCTTAGGACAGGGGGCCCACAATGAGCAGTTCTTC
D: -; size: few; J: TRBJ2-3; V: TRBV7-9; CDR3: CASSLGTSAGETDTQYF; DNA: TGTGCCAGCAGCTTAGGTACCTCGGCCGGCGAGACAGATACGCAGTATTTT
D: -; size: many; J: TRBJ1-1; V: TRBV4-1; CDR3: CASSQERFRMNTEAFF; DNA: TGCGCCAGCAGCCAAGAGCGATTCCGCATGAACACTGAAGCTTTCTTT
D: -; size: -; J: TRBJ1-2; V: TRBV3-1; CDR3: CASTGWAGDNYGYTF; DNA: TGTGCCAGCACAGGCTGGGCAGGAGATAACTATGGCTACACCTTC
D: -; size: few; J: TRBJ2-2; V: TRBV20-1; CDR3: CSARVGPTGELFF; DNA: TGCAGTGCTAGAGTGGGGCCCACCGGGGAGCTGTTTTTT